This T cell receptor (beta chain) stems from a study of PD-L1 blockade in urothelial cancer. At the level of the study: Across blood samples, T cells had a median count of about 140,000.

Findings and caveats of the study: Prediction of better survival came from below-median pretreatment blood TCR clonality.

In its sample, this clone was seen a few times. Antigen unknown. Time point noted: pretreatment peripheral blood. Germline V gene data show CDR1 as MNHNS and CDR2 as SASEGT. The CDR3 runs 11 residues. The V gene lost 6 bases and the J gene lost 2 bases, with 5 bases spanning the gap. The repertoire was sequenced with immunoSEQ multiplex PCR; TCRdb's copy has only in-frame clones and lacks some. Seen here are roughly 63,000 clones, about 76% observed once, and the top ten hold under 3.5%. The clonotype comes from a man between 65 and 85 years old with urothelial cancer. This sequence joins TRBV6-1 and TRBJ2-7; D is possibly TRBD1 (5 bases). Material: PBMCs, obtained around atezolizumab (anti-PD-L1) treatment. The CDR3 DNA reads TGTGCCAGCAGCAGGGCCTACGAGCAGTACTTC. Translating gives CASSRAYEQYF.